This passage covers 20 T cell receptor beta chains from one sample sequenced in a study of cytomegalovirus exposure and HLA in healthy donors. Researchers ran the PCR with 60 Vbeta and 13 Jbeta primers. Generated by immunoSEQ multiplex PCR, the TCRdb table keeps only in-frame clones and is missing some. The clone table shows around 97,000 clones, with the ten largest holding approximately 3.5%. Sequenced input: PBMCs. All receptors derive from a man aged 40-49 years in good health and CMV-seronegative.

V is TRBV19 and J is TRBJ1-5; D gene unclear. Trimming shortened V by 3 bases and J by 0 bases, and 6 bases separated the two germline ends. Germline CDR1 LNHDA, CDR2 SQIVND (reference sequence). This CDR3 spans 14 amino acids. The CDR3 is CASSIAGSNQPQHF. DNA for the CDR3: TGTGCCAGTAGTATCGCCGGTAGCAATCAGCCCCAGCATTTT. Supplemented by reference TRBV19 and TRBJ1-5, the full variable domain reads DGGITQSPKYLFRKEGQNVTLSCEQNLNHDAMYWYRQDPGQGLRLIYYSQIVNDFQKGDIAEGYSVSREKKESFPLTVTSAQKNPTAFYLCASSIAGSNQPQHFGDGTRLSIL.

The genes are TRBV9 and TRBJ2-7; D not resolved. The germline gives CDR1 SGDLS, CDR2 YYNGEE. The CDR3 length is 14 residues. V shed 2 bases and J shed 2 bases, with 11 bases lying between them. The CDR3 coding sequence is TGTGCCAGCAGCGTTGGCGGTTCTGCCTACGAGCAGTACTTC. Amino acid sequence: CASSVGGSAYEQYF.

The chain is built from TRBV18 and TRBJ1-1, with unresolved D. This CDR3 comprises 17 residues. CDR1 and CDR2 from the germline V gene are KGHSH and LQKENI. V lost 3 bases and J lost 2, with 19 bases in between. CDR3 protein: CASSPLTMQTLNTEAFF. Here the CDR3 DNA reads TGTGCCAGCTCACCGCTGACTATGCAGACGTTAAACACTGAAGCTTTCTTT.

The CDR3 nucleotides are TGTGCCAGCAGCTCCCCAGCCGCGGGAGTCAGCACAGATACGCAGTATTTT. The encoded protein is CASSSPAAGVSTDTQYF. The chain recombines TRBV7-8 with TRBJ2-3; 7 bases map to TRBD2. The CDR3 runs to 17 residues. CDR1 and CDR2 (germline): SGHVS, FQNEAQ. Trimming removed 4 bases from V and 0 bases from J; junction bases left unmatched: 10.

The V call is TRBV7-6, the J call TRBJ2-6; D gene ambiguous. Trimming cost V 2 bases and J 0 bases, with 11 bases left between them. Germline CDR1 is SGHVS and CDR2 is FNYEAQ. This CDR3 region has 17 residues. The DNA of the CDR3 is TGTGCCAGCAGCTTACGGTTTCCGAGCTCTGGGGCCAACGTCCTGACTTTC. It encodes CASSLRFPSSGANVLTF.

V is TRBV6-4 and J is TRBJ1-1; 8 positions match TRBD1. Germline assignment: CDR1 MRHNA and CDR2 SNTAGT. The J segment lost 1 base and the V segment lost 10 bases, leaving 5 bases of the junction unmatched. This CDR3 is 13 amino acids long. The CDR3 DNA follows: TGTGCCACGAGGGGGACAGGGAACACTGAAGCTTTCTTT. It codes for CATRGTGNTEAFF.

CDR3 sequence: CAWSPGTAFYEQYF. DNA for the CDR3: TGTGCCTGGAGCCCCGGTACAGCTTTCTACGAGCAGTACTTC. The V gene is TRBV30, the J gene TRBJ2-5; D call uncertain. The better agreement between TRBJ2-7 and the DNA end casts doubt on the J call. Germline assignment: CDR1 GTSNPN and CDR2 SVGIG (reference sequence). The CDR3 has 14 amino acids.

The rearrangement links TRBV29-1 to TRBJ2-4; 8 bases map to TRBD1. J gave up 11 bases and V 5 bases, and 11 bases lay outside the gene matches. The CDR3 is 13 residues long. Per the germline V gene, CDR1 is SQVTM and CDR2 is ANQGSEA. This chain's CDR3 is CSVSDRGGFLQYF. The CDR3 region has the DNA TGCAGCGTTTCAGACAGGGGCGGGTTTCTTCAGTACTTC. The full variable domain, in which reference TRBV29-1 and TRBJ2-4 provide the parts outside the CDR3, is SAVISQKPSRDICQRGTSLTIQCQVDSQVTMMFWYRQQPGQSLTLIATANQGSEATYESGFVIDKFPISRPNLTFSTLTVSNMSPEDSSIYLCSVSDRGGFLQYFGAGTRLSVL.

The V and J genes are TRBV18 and TRBJ1-5; unclear D gene. Germline V gives CDR1 KGHSH, CDR2 LQKENI. The CDR3 contains 12 residues. V lost 6 bases, J lost 8 bases, and 11 bases lay in between. CDR3 nucleotides: TGTGCCAGCTCCCCCACCGGGAAGCCCCAGCATTTT. It codes for CASSPTGKPQHF.

V gene TRBV27 combines with J gene TRBJ1-1; unclear D gene. This CDR3 comprises 14 residues. Trimming removed 3 bases from V and 7 bases from J, with 15 bases in between. In germline, CDR1 is MNHEY, CDR2 SMNVEV (reference sequence). The CDR3 DNA is TGTGCCAGCAGTTTCCAGGACCGGGATTTTGAAGCTTTCTTT. Amino acids: CASSFQDRDFEAFF.

The J gene is TRBJ2-7, the V gene TRBV6-1, with a weak D call TRBD1 (6 bases). Germline lookup yields CDR1 MNHNS and CDR2 SASEGT. With 4 bases removed from V and 1 base from J, the gap between germline ends came to 14 bases. This CDR3 spans 15 amino acids. In nucleotides, the CDR3 is TGTGCCAGCAGTGGGGAACAGGGAGCGTCCTACGAGCAGTACTTC. Translating it yields CASSGEQGASYEQYF.

The CDR3 protein is CASSIGGTLEAFF. The DNA for the CDR3 is TGTGCCAGTAGTATAGGAGGGACACTGGAAGCTTTCTTT. This sequence joins TRBV19 and TRBJ1-1; maybe TRBD1 (6 bases). Germline V lookup: CDR1 LNHDA, CDR2 SQIVND (reference sequence). The length of the CDR3 is 13 residues. The V end lost 1 base, the J end lost 8 bases, and 11 bases lay between the germline ends.

The chain recombines TRBV6-5 with TRBJ1-1; 8 bases line up with TRBD1. Germline V gene sequence: CDR1 MNHEY, CDR2 SVGAGI. Trimming cost V 0 bases and J 11 bases; bases outside gene matches: 2. This CDR3 has 12 residues. The CDR3 here is CASSYSGTGAFF. The DNA for the CDR3 is TGTGCCAGCAGTTACTCCGGGACAGGCGCTTTCTTT.

The chain uses TRBV19 and TRBJ1-6; 10 bases match TRBD1. The trim removed 7 bases at V and 10 bases at J, leaving 10 bases unmatched. Germline CDR1 and CDR2: LNHDA and SQIVND (reference sequence). The CDR3 is 15 residues long. The CDR3 spells CASTRDRGLLSPLHF. The CDR3 DNA is TGTGCCAGTACCCGGGACAGGGGACTTCTGTCACCCCTCCACTTT.

The rearrangement joins TRBV6-5 to TRBJ1-2; 11 bases align to TRBD1. This CDR3 spans 15 amino acids. Germline V lookup: CDR1 MNHEY, CDR2 SVGAGI. Trimming at V came to 5 bases and at J to 8 bases, leaving 10 bases not matched to a gene. CDR3 sequence: CASSITRTGGFGYTF. The CDR3 nucleotides read TGTGCCAGCAGTATTACCCGGACAGGGGGCTTCGGCTACACCTTC.

V is TRBV6-6 and J is TRBJ1-5; 8 bases are a match to TRBD1. Germline loops: CDR1 MNHNY, CDR2 SVGAGI (reference sequence). With 5 bases clipped from V and 9 bases from J, the junction kept 12 bases outside the gene matches. This CDR3 contains 15 residues. This CDR3 reads CASSHGTGQSGPQHF. The CDR3 region has the DNA TGTGCCAGCAGTCACGGGACAGGACAATCAGGGCCCCAGCATTTT.

The chain has TRBV7-8 and TRBJ1-4, with TRBD1 matching 9 bases. Germline V gives CDR1 SGHVS, CDR2 FQNEAQ. The junction had 6 bases not matched to a gene; V was cut back by 6 bases and J by 10 bases. The CDR3 totals 13 residues. The chain's CDR3 is CASSWDRAAKLFF. The CDR3 DNA is TGTGCCAGCAGTTGGGACAGGGCGGCAAAACTGTTTTTT. Based on the CDR3 plus reference TRBV7-8 and TRBJ1-4, the full variable domain is GAGVSQSPRYKVAKRGQDVALRCDPISGHVSLFWYQQALGQGPEFLTYFQNEAQLDKSGLPSDRFFAERPEGSVSTLKIQRTQQEDSAVYLCASSWDRAAKLFFGSGTQLSVL.

This sequence joins TRBV5-1 and TRBJ2-7, with D hard to call. Looked up from germline, CDR1 is SGHRS and CDR2 is YFSETQ. V dropped 5 bases and J dropped 4 bases, with 13 bases sitting between them. This CDR3 is 13 amino acids long. CDR3 DNA: TGCGCCAGCAGTCTTCCGGGTTTGTACGAGCAGTACTTC. Residues: CASSLPGLYEQYF.

V is TRBV7-8 and J is TRBJ2-2; 8 nucleotides align to TRBD2. V shed 5 bases, J shed 8 bases, and the junction held 16 bases outside the gene matches. The CDR3 extends over 17 amino acids. In germline, CDR1 is SGHVS, CDR2 FQNEAQ. In DNA, the CDR3 is TGTGCCAGCAGCCCCCTTCAGGTAGCGGGATTGAGTGGGGAGCTGTTTTTT. Encoded protein: CASSPLQVAGLSGELFF.

The chain links TRBV5-6 to TRBJ2-7, with D possibly matching TRBD2 (6 bases). CDR1 and CDR2 (germline): SGHDT, YYEEEE. V was shortened by 2 bases and J by 3 bases, with 9 bases between the two germline ends. CDR3 size: 13 residues. This CDR3 is CASSFGGGYEQYF. The CDR3 DNA reads TGTGCCAGCAGCTTCGGGGGTGGCTACGAGCAGTACTTC.